This T cell receptor beta chain was sequenced during a study of glioma-infiltrating T cells after dendritic cell vaccination. Up to about 2 ug genomic DNA was used for TCRB CDR3 amplification. TCRdb's table, derived via immunoSEQ multiplex PCR, lists solely in-frame clones and lacks some. The table records 80,000 to 95,000 clones, roughly 84% of them present only once. CDR3 size: 15 residues. In germline, CDR1 is MNHEY, CDR2 SVGAGI. Trimming took 5 bases from V and 0 from J, leaving 10 bases between them. No glioblastoma patient carried an isocitrate dehydrogenase mutation. The source is a human donor with glioblastoma. The rearrangement joins TRBV6-5 to TRBJ1-4; D gene unclear. The material sequenced was blood, taken before dendritic cell vaccination. As DNA, the CDR3 is TGTGCCAGCAGTGCAGATTATGCAACTAATGAAAAACTGTTTTTT. It yields the protein CASSADYATNEKLFF.